This record concerns one TCR beta chain sequence. Its antigen specificity is not known. No qualities accompany the bases; no much larger clone lies one base away. The germline V gene gives CDR1 as SGHTA and CDR2 as FQGTGA. The CDR3 contains 15 residues, cysteine and phenylalanine counted. The sequence is cut down to CDR3 DNA, 45 bases in frame from base 1. The germline ends are 10 bases apart after V is trimmed by 2 bases and J by 3 bases. Genomic DNA was isolated from the sorted cells so that the TCRbeta CDR3 region could be sequenced. The immunoSEQ Assay was used to sequence the TCRbeta CDR3 regions. The table comes from immuneACCESS by way of TCRdb, which keeps in-frame sequences with V and J called. Part of the clones is missing from these tables; in studies checked, under half for an unresolved V gene and the rest for unknown reasons. The sample profile shows about 80,000 clones; more than 80% of them were found once. Of the sample, approximately 5% is held by the ten largest clones.

Patients with a history of autoimmune disease or receiving systemic immunosuppression were excluded from the trial. Peripheral blood for TCR sequencing was collected from all dose cohorts at baseline, on cycle 4 day 1, and on cycle 7 day 1. Samples were obtained from an open-label, multicenter, first-in-human phase I dose-escalation trial of ivuxolimab. Adults with locally advanced or metastatic melanoma, renal cell, hepatocellular, or head and neck squamous cell carcinoma were enrolled in the trial. Before TCR sequencing, CD4+ T cells and CD8+ T cells were sorted from peripheral blood as separate populations. The sample originates from a study of OX40 agonist ivuxolimab in advanced cancers. Regarding the complete study: The costimulatory receptor OX40 (CD134) was targeted by ivuxolimab, a fully human IgG2 agonistic monoclonal antibody. Intravenous ivuxolimab was administered to patients every 2 weeks at six dose levels: 0.01, 0.1, 0.3, 1.5, 3 and 10 mg/kg. Of the roughly 52 patients in dose escalation, some 20 had hepatocellular carcinoma, about 15 had melanoma, 9 had renal cell carcinoma and 9 had head and neck cancer. A male proportion of roughly 85% and a mean age of approximately 58 years, ranging from 23 to 79, were recorded for the dose-escalation cohort. Patients were allowed to have had prior anti-PD-1, anti-PD-L1 or anti-CTLA-4 therapy, and approximately 41% of the dose-escalation patients had previously received checkpoint inhibitors. Partial responses occurred in three dose-escalation patients, of whom one had hepatocellular carcinoma and two had cutaneous melanoma. The point of sequencing TCRbeta in the periphery was to test whether ivuxolimab changed TCR sequence diversity and drove clonal T-cell expansion. The paper reports the monotherapy dose-escalation portion (N = 52 patients) of the phase I ivuxolimab trial.

Findings and caveats that apply to the study as a whole: Which antigens the clonally expanded peripheral T cells were specific for was not determined. In partial responders in the 0.1-3.0 mg/kg groups, normalized peripheral clonal expansion was found to be among the lowest, especially among CD8+ T cells. At doses of 0.1 to 3.0 mg/kg, clonal expansion of both CD4+ and CD8+ blood T cells was observed from baseline to week 6. Low levels of normalized T-cell clonal expansion were also seen in some patients who did not respond. On average, CD8+ T cells showed more expanded clones than CD4+ T cells after ivuxolimab.

The chain is made from TRBV7-3 and TRBJ2-2; the D gene cannot be resolved reliably. The sequence derives from an adult with an advanced solid tumor such as melanoma, head and neck, liver or kidney cancer. The material was CD4+ or CD8+ T cells sorted from blood, obtained in a trial of the OX40 agonist ivuxolimab. The DNA is TGTGCCAGCAGCTTAGGGTTCGTGGACACCGGGGAGCTGTTTTTT. Its coded protein is CASSLGFVDTGELFF.